Below are 32 T cell receptor beta chains sequenced from a single sample in a study of T-cell reconstitution after alpha-beta-depleted transplantation in children. Unique molecular identifiers were incorporated during preparation of the TCRbeta library. TCRdb reanalysed the PCR reads using MiXCR and keeps one entry per CDR3 protein. Of approximately 340,000 distinct CDR3 sequences detected, approximately 10% appear once; the ten largest clones hold 2% to 3%. The specimen comprised PBMCs from the stem cell graft donor, sampled from the stem cell graft. The receptors were sampled from a human donor who donated a stem cell graft to a child with acute lymphoblastic leukemia.

This clonotype was observed a few times. The chain has TRBV9 and TRBJ2-1; 13 nucleotides line up with TRBD2. Germline CDR1 and CDR2: SGDLS and YYNGEE. CDR3 length: 15 residues. Trimming took 4 bases from V and 8 from J; bases not matched to a gene: 6. For the CDR3, the DNA is TGTGCCAGCAGCATTCGGACTAGCGGGAGTCATGAGCAGTTCTTC. Its translation: CASSIRTSGSHEQFF.

This clonotype was picked up many times. The CDR3 here is CASSQEQGGQPQHF. CDR3 in DNA: TGCGCCAGCAGCCAGGAACAGGGTGGACAGCCCCAGCATTTT. The gene calls are TRBV4-1 and TRBJ1-5, with a weak D call TRBD1 (6 bases). This CDR3 has 14 amino acids. Germline V lookup: CDR1 MGHRA, CDR2 YSYEKL. V was cut by 3 bases and J by 7 bases, with 13 bases left in between.

Note on this clonotype: A junction boundary mismatches the germline segment, possibly from a read error. Here the CDR3 DNA reads TGCTGTGCGAAAGCAAGGGCGGGGGGATGGACCACAGATACGCAGTATTTT. Its protein product is CCAKARAGGWTTDTQYF. This chain uses TRBV20-1 with TRBJ2-3; TRBD2 aligns across 8 bases. Germline CDR1 reads DFQATT; CDR2 reads SNEGSKA (reference sequence). The CDR3 runs to 17 residues.

At least ten counts were recorded for this clonotype. The rearrangement links TRBV9 to TRBJ2-1; a possible D gene is TRBD1 (5 bases). Germline CDR1 is SGDLS and CDR2 is YYNGEE. The CDR3 extends over 16 amino acids. The germline V and J ends were trimmed by 2 bases and 4 bases, with 16 bases remaining between them. The DNA of the CDR3 is TGTGCCAGCAGCGTGGGGCCGGGCCGGAAATACAATGAGCAGTTCTTC. Its protein product is CASSVGPGRKYNEQFF.

This clonotype was seen repeatedly, ten times or more. The chain is built from TRBV27 and TRBJ2-1; D is unclear. Germline CDR1 reads MNHEY; CDR2 reads SMNVEV (reference sequence). Trimming cost V 3 bases and J 6 bases, with 9 bases left between them. This CDR3 is 13 amino acids long. The CDR3 is CASSLAAFNEQFF. Here the CDR3 DNA reads TGTGCCAGCAGTTTGGCGGCGTTCAATGAGCAGTTCTTC.

In nucleotides, the CDR3 is TGTGCCAGCAGCTTAGCACGCGGGGGACAGGGGTACAATGAGCAGTTCTTC. Translating it yields CASSLARGGQGYNEQFF. V usage is TRBV7-9 and J usage is TRBJ2-1; 10 nucleotides align to TRBD1. Trimming removed 0 bases from V and 4 bases from J; junction bases left unmatched: 6. The CDR3 contains 17 residues. Germline CDR1 and CDR2: SEHNR and FQNEAQ (reference sequence).

This chain uses TRBV4-3 with TRBJ2-5; 9 bases align to TRBD2. The CDR3 covers 17 residues. After removal of 0 bases from V and 7 bases from J, the junction contained 12 bases not matched to a gene. CDR1 LGHNA and CDR2 YSLEER come from the germline V gene. The CDR3, as DNA: TGCGCCAGCAGCCAAGATTGGCGGGAGGGCCGTCGTCGGACCCAGTACTTC. It encodes CASSQDWREGRRRTQYF.

This clonotype was found many times. The chain couples TRBV11-2 to TRBJ2-7; D call uncertain. Germline CDR1 reads SGHAT; CDR2 reads FQNNGV. Trimming took off 3 bases at V and 5 bases at J, with 5 bases between the two ends. The CDR3 is made up of 11 amino acids. As DNA, the CDR3 is TGTGCCAGCAGCTTTAACCACGAGCAGTACTTC. It yields the protein CASSFNHEQYF.

The chain is built from TRBV27 and TRBJ1-2; 11 bases are shared with TRBD1. V lost 6 bases to trimming and J lost 8 bases; unmatched junction nucleotides: 8. This CDR3 is 14 amino acids long. The germline V gene has CDR1 MNHEY and CDR2 SMNVEV (reference sequence). The DNA of the CDR3 is TGTGCCAGCAGGATTGGACAGGGGGCATGGGGCTACACCTTC. Residues: CASRIGQGAWGYTF.

The table lists this clonotype with many counts. The chain employs TRBV7-9 and TRBJ2-1; 11 positions match TRBD2. V dropped 4 bases and J dropped 7; count of bases not matched to a gene: 3. CDR3 size: 14 residues. The germline gives CDR1 SEHNR, CDR2 FQNEAQ (reference sequence). CDR3 region: CASSSSGRWNEQFF. As DNA, the CDR3 is TGTGCCAGCAGCTCTAGCGGGAGGTGGAATGAGCAGTTCTTC.

J is TRBJ1-1 and V is TRBV12-3 or TRBV12-4, with a tentative D call TRBD1 (6 bases). CDR3 length equals 14 residues. Trimming shortened V by 7 bases and J by 2 bases, and 14 bases separated the two germline ends. The chain's CDR3 is CASTSPGGNTEAFF. CDR3 nucleotides: TGTGCCAGCACCTCCCCGGGGGGCAACACTGAAGCTTTCTTT.

This clonotype was found a few times. The genes are TRBV5-1 and TRBJ1-1, with D possibly being TRBD1 (5 bases). This CDR3 spans 14 amino acids. With 5 bases removed from V and 1 base from J, the gap between germline ends came to 12 bases. CDR1 SGHRS and CDR2 YFSETQ come from the germline V gene. The CDR3 region has the DNA TGCGCCAGCAGGTGGGGGAGGGGGAACACTGAAGCTTTCTTT. Translating gives CASRWGRGNTEAFF.

The sample holds a few counts of this clonotype. This chain joins TRBV27 and TRBJ2-2; a weak D match, TRBD1 (7 bases). Germline CDR1 is MNHEY and CDR2 is SMNVEV (reference sequence). The CDR3 covers 15 residues. Trimming cost V 7 bases and J 3 bases, with 15 bases left between them. The CDR3 reads CASKGAGSHTGELFF. The CDR3 region has the DNA TGTGCCAGCAAGGGGGCGGGGTCACACACCGGGGAGCTGTTTTTT.

This clonotype has more than one count but fewer than ten. This chain uses TRBV5-1 with TRBJ2-3; 7 bases match TRBD2. Per the germline V gene, CDR1 is SGHRS and CDR2 is YFSETQ. The CDR3 has 12 amino acids. The ends lost 6 bases at V and 6 bases at J; junction bases unmatched: 4. CDR3 in amino acids: CASKGGSDTQYF. The CDR3, as DNA: TGCGCCAGCAAGGGAGGGTCCGATACGCAGTATTTT.

This clonotype was detected a few times. The chain combines TRBV6-1 with TRBJ2-7, with TRBD1 as a possible D gene (5 bases). The CDR3 runs 15 residues. Germline CDR1 MNHNS, CDR2 SASEGT. The germline V and J ends were trimmed by 6 bases and 0 bases, with 15 bases remaining between them. The CDR3 loop is CASSPQDTPSYEQYF. DNA for the CDR3: TGTGCCAGCAGCCCCCAGGACACTCCCTCCTACGAGCAGTACTTC.

In this sample, this clonotype turned up a few times. CDR3 nucleotides: TGCGCCAGCAGCCAAGCAGACAGTTCCCCCACTGAAGCTTTCTTT. Translating it yields CASSQADSSPTEAFF. The chain is built from TRBV4-1 and TRBJ1-1; D possibly corresponds to TRBD1 (5 bases). Between the trimmed V and J ends, which lost 1 base and 4 bases, there was a span of 13 bases. The CDR3 has 15 residues. Germline CDR1 MGHRA, CDR2 YSYEKL.

This clonotype was counted many times. The V gene is TRBV19, the J gene TRBJ2-1, with D hard to call. CDR3 length: 14 residues. Germline values: CDR1 LNHDA, CDR2 SQIVND (reference sequence). Trimming stripped 4 bases from V and 5 bases from J, with 12 bases between. CDR3 sequence: CASSTVSENNEQFF. For the CDR3, the DNA is TGTGCCAGTAGTACCGTGAGTGAAAACAATGAGCAGTTCTTC.

The CDR3 DNA reads TGCGCCAGCAGCTTGGCAAGGCAGGGAACAGATACGCAGTATTTT. This translates into CASSLARQGTDTQYF. The rearrangement joins TRBV5-1 to TRBJ2-3; D perhaps matches TRBD1 (5 bases). Trimming stripped 0 bases from V and 3 bases from J, with 11 bases between. Germline CDR1 is SGHRS and CDR2 is YFSETQ. The CDR3 spans 15 residues.

The chain uses TRBV7-2 and TRBJ2-7; 9 nucleotides align to TRBD1. The germline gives CDR1 SGHTA, CDR2 FQGNSA. V lost 2 bases, J lost 7 bases, and 9 bases stayed unmatched. This CDR3 is 15 amino acids long. Here the CDR3 reads CASSLIPGQGLEQYF. CDR3 DNA: TGTGCCAGCAGCTTAATTCCGGGACAGGGCTTAGAGCAGTACTTC. Based on the CDR3 plus reference TRBV7-2 and TRBJ2-7, the full variable domain is GAGVSQSPSNKVTEKGKDVELRCDPISGHTALYWYRQSLGQGLEFLIYFQGNSAPDKSGLPSDRFSAERTGGSVSTLTIQRTQQEDSAVYLCASSLIPGQGLEQYFGPGTRLTVT.

This clonotype has more than one count but fewer than ten. V is TRBV10-2 and J is TRBJ1-1, with 7 positions matching TRBD1. The CDR3 loop spans 13 amino acids. Germline V gives CDR1 WSHSY, CDR2 SAAADI. After removal of 5 bases from V and 1 base from J, the junction contained 1 base not matched to a gene. The CDR3 spells CASSHRGNTEAFF. For the CDR3, the DNA is TGCGCCAGCAGTCACAGGGGGAACACTGAAGCTTTCTTT.

This clonotype was detected many times. V and J are TRBV12-3 or TRBV12-4 and TRBJ2-1; D gene unclear. CDR3 length equals 15 residues. Trimming shortened V by 7 bases and J by 0 bases, and 13 bases separated the two germline ends. CDR3 coding DNA: TGTGCCAGCACCCTGACTTGGCCCTCCTACAATGAGCAGTTCTTC. This codes for CASTLTWPSYNEQFF.

This clonotype was detected a few times. The chain links TRBV5-1 to TRBJ2-1; a possible D gene is TRBD1 (5 bases). Germline V gene data show CDR1 as SGHRS and CDR2 as YFSETQ. The CDR3 has 13 residues. V gave up 4 bases and J gave up 8 bases, with 13 bases separating them. DNA for the CDR3: TGCGCCAGCAGCATGACCCCCAGGGATGAGCAGTTCTTC. This encodes CASSMTPRDEQFF.

This clonotype was counted only a few times. This chain links TRBV10-3 with TRBJ2-5, with a tentative D call TRBD1 (6 bases). V was cut by 4 bases and J by 4 bases, with 10 bases left in between. This CDR3 comprises 13 residues. Germline values: CDR1 ENHRY, CDR2 SYGVKD. CDR3 sequence reads: CAISVGAGETQYF. The CDR3, as DNA: TGTGCCATCAGTGTGGGGGCCGGAGAGACCCAGTACTTC.

This clonotype was detected only a few times. The chain has TRBV12-3 or TRBV12-4 and TRBJ2-1, with a weak D call TRBD2 (5 bases). There are 14 residues in the CDR3. V lost 4 bases, J lost 4 bases, and 11 bases lay in between. In nucleotides, the CDR3 is TGTGCCAGCAGTTCCCAACTAGTATACAATGAGCAGTTCTTC. Its translation is CASSSQLVYNEQFF.

This clonotype was found many times. The V and J genes are TRBV5-1 and TRBJ2-4; weak D call: TRBD2 (5 bases). V lost 4 bases to trimming and J lost 2 bases, with 16 bases between them. Germline V gene sequence: CDR1 SGHRS, CDR2 YFSETQ. The CDR3 has 16 residues. The CDR3 nucleotides are TGCGCCAGCAGCCTAGGGCCCGGAGGTACCAAAAACATTCAGTACTTC. As protein: CASSLGPGGTKNIQYF. Full variable domain (outside the CDR3, taken from reference TRBV5-1 and TRBJ2-4): KAGVTQTPRYLIKTRGQQVTLSCSPISGHRSVSWYQQTPGQGLQFLFEYFSETQRNKGNFPGRFSGRQFSNSRSEMNVSTLELGDSALYLCASSLGPGGTKNIQYFGAGTRLSVL.

In this sample, this clonotype turned up a few times. CDR3 region: CAWGSNTGELFF. In DNA form, the CDR3 reads TGTGCCTGGGGGTCGAACACCGGGGAGCTGTTTTTT. This chain joins TRBV30 and TRBJ2-2; unclear D gene. This CDR3 contains 12 residues. Germline values: CDR1 GTSNPN, CDR2 SVGIG (reference sequence). Trimming stripped 5 bases from V and 0 bases from J, with 4 bases between. The full variable domain, rest sourced from reference TRBV30 and TRBJ2-2, is SQTIHQWPATLVQPVGSPLSLECTVEGTSNPNLYWYRQAAGRGLQLLFYSVGIGQISSEVPQNLSASRPQDRQFILSSKKLLLSDSGFYLCAWGSNTGELFFGEGSRLTVL.

The rearrangement joins TRBV28 to TRBJ1-6; no definite D call. Trimming removed 4 bases from V and 0 bases from J, with 10 bases in between. This CDR3 has 16 residues. The germline V gene has CDR1 MDHEN and CDR2 SYDVKM. This CDR3 is CASSSLDSSYNSPLHF. The CDR3 DNA sequence: TGTGCCAGCAGTTCTCTGGATAGCTCCTATAATTCACCCCTCCACTTT.

This clonotype has a handful of counts. The chain combines TRBV6-6 with TRBJ2-7; a weak D match, TRBD2 (5 bases). V lost 11 bases, J lost 5 bases, and 13 bases lay in between. In germline, CDR1 is MNHNY, CDR2 SVGAGI (reference sequence). The CDR3 extends over 11 amino acids. The CDR3 DNA follows: TGTGCCTGCCAATTCGGGGACGAGCAGTACTTC. Its translation: CACQFGDEQYF.

This chain connects TRBV7-9 to TRBJ2-7; 7 positions agree with TRBD2. Germline CDR1 and CDR2: SEHNR and FQNEAQ (reference sequence). The length of the CDR3 is 14 residues. The trim removed 6 bases at V and 0 bases at J, leaving 5 bases unmatched. CDR3 bases: TGTGCCAGCAGGTCCGGGACTACCTCCTACGAGCAGTACTTC. This codes for CASRSGTTSYEQYF.

This sequence joins TRBV28 and TRBJ2-1, with a tentative D call TRBD2 (6 bases). The CDR3 contains 11 residues. In germline, CDR1 is MDHEN, CDR2 SYDVKM. V was shortened by 10 bases and J by 4 bases, with 8 bases between the two germline ends. CDR3 coding DNA: TGTGCCACCGCGGGGTACAATGAGCAGTTCTTC. This gives the protein CATAGYNEQFF.

The V and J genes are TRBV7-9 and TRBJ2-1; 8 bases agree with TRBD1. V dropped 2 bases and J dropped 5; count of bases not matched to a gene: 8. This CDR3 spans 16 amino acids. In germline, CDR1 is SEHNR, CDR2 FQNEAQ (reference sequence). CDR3 protein: CASSLTIRTGNNEQFF. The DNA for the CDR3 is TGTGCCAGCAGCTTAACAATAAGGACAGGGAACAATGAGCAGTTCTTC.

This clonotype appeared many times. This chain uses TRBV28 with TRBJ2-7, with 7 bases matching TRBD2. There are 14 residues in the CDR3. J was trimmed by 13 bases and V by 2 bases; bases with no gene match: 14. Germline values: CDR1 MDHEN, CDR2 SYDVKM. Written as DNA, the CDR3 is TGTGCCAGCAGTTTAGTATTAGCGGGCCTTTCCGGTTACTTC. It encodes CASSLVLAGLSGYF.